One sample yielded the 26 T cell receptor beta chains listed below, sequenced in a study of blood T cell repertoires in COVID-19. TCRdb's table, derived via immunoSEQ multiplex PCR, lists solely in-frame clones and lacks some. This sample has roughly 250,000 clones; under 90% occur once, and the top ten carry about 2.9%. Sample: peripheral blood. Receptors were obtained from an older woman with active or convalescent COVID-19.

This clone was seen more than once but under ten times. The V call is TRBV7-2, the J call TRBJ2-7, with D perhaps matching TRBD1 (5 bases). The germline gives CDR1 SGHTA, CDR2 FQGNSA. The CDR3 loop spans 14 amino acids. The ends were cut back, 2 bases at V and 2 bases at J, with 10 bases in the middle. The chain's CDR3 is CASSLRGLAYEQYF. In nucleotides, the CDR3 is TGTGCCAGCAGCTTAAGGGGTCTAGCCTACGAGCAGTACTTC.

The rearrangement links TRBV12-3 or TRBV12-4 to TRBJ1-3; D is unresolved. The CDR3 has 13 residues. Trimming shortened V by 6 bases and J by 8 bases, and 14 bases separated the two germline ends. DNA for the CDR3: TGTGCCAGCAGCCCCGTGTTGGGCGACACCATATATTTT. Encoded protein: CASSPVLGDTIYF.

The CDR3 DNA reads TGTGCCAGCAGCCACGACAGGGGAGGAAGGTATGGCTACACCTTC. Encoded protein: CASSHDRGGRYGYTF. This chain uses TRBV7-3 with TRBJ1-2; 8 positions agree with TRBD1. The CDR3 spans 15 residues. The germline V gene has CDR1 SGHTA and CDR2 FQGTGA. V was pared by 5 bases and J by 5 bases, with 10 bases of the junction left unmatched.

This clone appeared once. V is TRBV6-2 or TRBV6-3 and J is TRBJ2-2, with D perhaps matching TRBD2 (6 bases). The germline CDR1 and CDR2 sequences are MNHEY and SVGEGT. The CDR3 sequence is 13 residues long. V was clipped by 5 bases and J by 7 bases, with 11 bases between them. CDR3 sequence reads: CASSTGVSGELFF. CDR3 sequence (DNA): TGTGCCAGCAGTACGGGGGTTAGCGGGGAGCTGTTTTTT.

The count of this clone is one. The chain recombines TRBV5-6 with TRBJ2-7, with 8 positions matching TRBD1. J lost 1 base, V lost 4 bases, and 7 bases had no gene match. The CDR3 is 15 residues long. CDR1 SGHDT and CDR2 YYEEEE come from the germline V gene. The CDR3 sequence: CASSLQGGRSYEQYF. CDR3 bases: TGTGCCAGCAGCCTACAGGGGGGCCGATCCTACGAGCAGTACTTC.

The V gene is TRBV5-8, the J gene TRBJ2-2; D perhaps matches TRBD1 (5 bases). V lost 2 bases and J 7 bases, leaving 15 bases between the germline ends. CDR1 and CDR2 from the germline V gene are SGHTS and YDEGEE. CDR3 length: 15 residues. The CDR3 sequence is CASSLQVSLGGELFF. As DNA, the CDR3 is TGTGCCAGCAGCTTACAGGTCTCCCTGGGCGGGGAGCTGTTTTTT.

The chain uses TRBV6-1 and TRBJ2-6, with D possibly matching TRBD1 (6 bases). Germline assignment: CDR1 MNHNS and CDR2 SASEGT. V gave up 2 bases and J gave up 10 bases, with 15 bases separating them. This CDR3 comprises 15 residues. The CDR3, as DNA: TGTGCCAGCAGTGAAAGTGGGGACACTAGGAACGTCCTGACTTTC. Its protein product is CASSESGDTRNVLTF.

This chain uses TRBV18 with TRBJ2-5; 9 bases fit TRBD1. The CDR3 runs 15 residues. V lost 4 bases to trimming and J lost 0 bases; unmatched junction nucleotides: 3. Germline CDR1 and CDR2: KGHSH and LQKENI. The CDR3 loop reads CASSLWTGDQETQYF. DNA of the CDR3: TGTGCCAGCTCACTTTGGACAGGGGACCAAGAGACCCAGTACTTC. The full variable domain, in which reference TRBV18 and TRBJ2-5 provide the parts outside the CDR3, is NAGVMQNPRHLVRRRGQEARLRCSPMKGHSHVYWYRQLPEEGLKFMVYLQKENIIDESGMPKERFSAEFPKEGPSILRIQQVVRGDSAAYFCASSLWTGDQETQYFGPGTRLLVL.

In its sample, this clone was seen once. The V gene is TRBV15, the J gene TRBJ2-7; D might be TRBD1 (5 bases). This CDR3 comprises 15 residues. The germline CDR1 and CDR2 sequences are LNHNV and YYDKDF (reference sequence). V was trimmed by 7 bases and J by 0 bases, leaving 16 bases between them. CDR3 in amino acids: CATTPAKDTSYEQYF. Here the CDR3 DNA reads TGTGCCACCACCCCAGCGAAGGACACCTCCTACGAGCAGTACTTC.

The J gene is TRBJ2-7, the V gene TRBV11-2; D gene unclear. Germline V CDR1 and CDR2: SGHAT, FQNNGV. The germline V and J ends were trimmed by 5 bases and 4 bases, with 15 bases remaining between them. CDR3 length: 14 residues. The CDR3 DNA reads TGTGCCAGCAGCCCCCCCCGCGTCCCATACGAGCAGTACTTC. Amino acid sequence: CASSPPRVPYEQYF. Full variable domain (outside the CDR3, taken from reference TRBV11-2 and TRBJ2-7): EAGVAQSPRYKIIEKRQSVAFWCNPISGHATLYWYQQILGQGPKLLIQFQNNGVVDDSQLPKDRFSAERLKGVDSTLKIQPAKLEDSAVYLCASSPPRVPYEQYFGPGTRLTVT.

The rearrangement uses TRBV29-1 and TRBJ2-5; D might be TRBD1 (6 bases). Germline CDR1 and CDR2: SQVTM and ANQGSEA. The CDR3 is 13 residues long. Deletions cut 1 base from V and 2 bases from J, with 8 bases between. CDR3 amino acids: CSVEGRGQETQYF. For the CDR3, the DNA is TGCAGCGTTGAAGGCAGGGGTCAAGAGACCCAGTACTTC.

This clone turned up a few times. The V gene is TRBV5-4, the J gene TRBJ1-3, with a possible D match to TRBD1 (5 bases). V was shortened by 0 bases and J by 0 bases, with 7 bases between the two germline ends. The CDR3 totals 15 residues. Germline CDR1 SGHNT, CDR2 YYREEE (reference sequence). CDR3 DNA sequence: TGTGCCAGCAGCTTGGAGGGGCACTCTGGAAACACCATATATTTT. This gives the protein CASSLEGHSGNTIYF.

This sequence joins TRBV19 and TRBJ2-1, with 8 bases aligning to TRBD1. V lost 0 bases, J lost 4 bases, and 5 bases stayed unmatched. This CDR3 has 16 residues. The germline gives CDR1 LNHDA, CDR2 SQIVND (reference sequence). The CDR3 DNA follows: TGTGCCAGTAGTATAGAAACAGGGGGTTGGTACAATGAGCAGTTCTTC. Translating it yields CASSIETGGWYNEQFF.

The chain combines TRBV9 with TRBJ2-1; D gene uncertain. Trimming shortened V by 0 bases and J by 6 bases, and 7 bases separated the two germline ends. Germline V lookup: CDR1 SGDLS, CDR2 YYNGEE. This CDR3 spans 13 amino acids. The CDR3 DNA follows: TGTGCCAGCAGCGTAGAACCAGGCAATGAGCAGTTCTTC. Its translation: CASSVEPGNEQFF.

The rearrangement joins TRBV12-3 or TRBV12-4 to TRBJ1-1; 7 bases agree with TRBD1. V lost 6 bases, J lost 0 bases, and 1 base stayed unmatched. The CDR3 sequence is 13 residues long. The CDR3 region is CASRDRMNTEAFF. Written as DNA, the CDR3 is TGTGCCAGCAGGGACAGGATGAACACTGAAGCTTTCTTT.

The chain employs TRBV4-2 and TRBJ2-7, with TRBD2 matching 10 bases. V lost 0 bases and J lost 2; bases outside the gene matches: 7. CDR3 length: 17 amino acids. The germline gives CDR1 LGHNA, CDR2 YNFKEQ. This CDR3 reads CASSQETERGGTYEQYF. DNA for the CDR3: TGTGCCAGCAGCCAAGAAACAGAGCGGGGGGGCACCTACGAGCAGTACTTC.

CDR3 region: CASSPVRGGRTDTQYF. The CDR3 nucleotides read TGCGCCAGCAGCCCTGTACGGGGGGGACGCACAGATACGCAGTATTTT. V and J are TRBV4-1 and TRBJ2-3, with TRBD2 matching 8 bases. CDR3 length: 16 residues. Germline V gives CDR1 MGHRA, CDR2 YSYEKL. V lost 4 bases, J lost 1 base, and 7 bases stayed unmatched.

The chain employs TRBV9 and TRBJ2-7; 9 nucleotides agree with TRBD1. Per the germline V gene, CDR1 is SGDLS and CDR2 is YYNGEE. J gave up 2 bases and V 3 bases, and 6 bases lay outside the gene matches. This CDR3 contains 15 residues. The CDR3 reads CASSASQGATYEQYF. The CDR3 coding sequence is TGTGCCAGCAGCGCTTCACAGGGGGCCACCTACGAGCAGTACTTC.

The chain recombines TRBV15 with TRBJ2-5, with 8 bases lining up with TRBD1. The CDR3 has 14 residues. Trimming at V came to 6 bases and at J to 2 bases, leaving 5 bases not matched to a gene. The germline V gene has CDR1 LNHNV and CDR2 YYDKDF (reference sequence). The CDR3: CATRLDRVQETQYF. DNA of the CDR3: TGTGCCACCAGATTGGACAGGGTTCAAGAGACCCAGTACTTC.

The CDR3 nucleotides read TGCGCCAGCAGCGGGGACAGTTCCTACAATGAGCAGTTCTTC. Protein product: CASSGDSSYNEQFF. The chain links TRBV5-1 to TRBJ2-1, with 7 nucleotides matching TRBD1. The CDR3 covers 14 residues. V lost 4 bases, J lost 1 base, and 2 bases stayed unmatched. Germline CDR1 is SGHRS and CDR2 is YFSETQ.

V is TRBV12-3 or TRBV12-4 and J is TRBJ1-2; maybe TRBD1 (6 bases). V lost 7 bases, J lost 5 bases, and 8 bases lay in between. CDR3 size: 11 residues. The CDR3 spells CASTGEYGYTF. Here the CDR3 DNA reads TGTGCCAGCACAGGGGAGTATGGCTACACCTTC.

This clone was recorded once. The rearrangement joins TRBV13 to TRBJ1-2, with D tentatively TRBD1 (6 bases). CDR3 length equals 16 residues. Per germline, CDR1 PRHDT and CDR2 FYEKMQ (reference sequence). Trimming left V 2 bases short and J 0 bases short, with 13 bases between. The CDR3 DNA reads TGTGCCAGCAGCTTAAGGGGGGGGCCCACTAACTATGGCTACACCTTC. Its translation is CASSLRGGPTNYGYTF.

The chain carries TRBV5-8 and TRBJ2-2; TRBD2 matches 11 bases. The trim removed 4 bases at V and 6 bases at J, leaving 8 bases unmatched. This CDR3 region has 16 residues. Looked up from germline, CDR1 is SGHTS and CDR2 is YDEGEE. CDR3 coding DNA: TGTGCCAGCAGCCGCACTAGCGGGGGCAGGGCCGGGGAGCTGTTTTTT. This codes for CASSRTSGGRAGELFF.

This clone turned up a few times. The V gene is TRBV6-2 or TRBV6-3, the J gene TRBJ2-1; 12 bases are a match to TRBD2. V shed 6 bases, J shed 3 bases, and the junction held 6 bases outside the gene matches. The CDR3 extends over 16 amino acids. The germline V gene has CDR1 MNHEY and CDR2 SVGEGT. CDR3 nucleotides: TGTGCCAGCAGCCCGACTAGCGGGGGTTTCTACAATGAGCAGTTCTTC. Its translation is CASSPTSGGFYNEQFF.

The gene calls are TRBV5-1 and TRBJ1-3; no clear D. V lost 2 bases and J lost 0, with 9 bases in between. The germline V gene has CDR1 SGHRS and CDR2 YFSETQ. This CDR3 has 15 amino acids. CDR3 bases: TGCGCCAGCAGCTTCGACTCAACCTCTGGAAACACCATATATTTT. Amino acids: CASSFDSTSGNTIYF.

This chain joins TRBV7-6 and TRBJ1-1; tentatively, D is TRBD1 (5 bases). V was cut by 8 bases and J by 3 bases, with 10 bases left in between. This CDR3 comprises 12 residues. Germline CDR1 reads SGHVS; CDR2 reads FNYEAQ. The CDR3 loop is CASQMGHTEAFF. The DNA for the CDR3 is TGTGCCAGCCAAATGGGGCACACTGAAGCTTTCTTT.